Listed below are T cell receptor beta chains from one sample, sequenced in a study of T-cell reconstitution after alpha-beta-depleted transplantation in children. TCRdb itself ran the PCR reads through MiXCR, one entry per CDR3 protein. The profile shows fewer than 400,000 distinct CDR3 sequences, over 20% of them singletons. The source material was PBMCs from the stem cell graft donor, sampled from the stem cell graft. All receptors derive from a human donor who donated a stem cell graft to a child with acute myeloid leukemia. The CDR3 runs from the conserved cysteine through the conserved F or W. A D gene is named only where the DNA matches it firmly. The size field is filled for only some rows; it gives once, few, many or a size class.

J gene: TRBJ2-1; D gene: TRBD1; clone size: .; CDR3 length: 15; V gene: TRBV12-5; CDR3 DNA: TGTGCTAGTGGTTTGAGGGGACAGGGGGCAAATGAGCAGTTCTTC; CDR3 protein: CASGLRGQGANEQFF
J gene: TRBJ1-2; D gene: .; clone size: few; CDR3 length: 15; V gene: TRBV12-3/TRBV12-4; CDR3 DNA: TGTGCCAGCAGTTTAGCGCTCGGGCAGATTCGTGGCTACACCTTC; CDR3 protein: CASSLALGQIRGYTF
J gene: TRBJ2-5; D gene: TRBD2; clone size: few; CDR3 length: 13; V gene: TRBV12-3/TRBV12-4; CDR3 DNA: TGTGCCAGCAATGGACTAGCGGAATCCCCCCCGTACTTC; CDR3 protein: CASNGLAESPPYF
J gene: TRBJ2-4; D gene: .; clone size: .; CDR3 length: 11; V gene: TRBV20-1; CDR3 DNA: TGCAGTGCTAATATAGTTGCGGGTCAGTACTTC; CDR3 protein: CSANIVAGQYF
J gene: TRBJ2-1; D gene: TRBD2; clone size: many; CDR3 length: 15; V gene: TRBV12-3/TRBV12-4; CDR3 DNA: TGTGCCAGCAGTTTTAGGGGAGGGGTTTACAATGAGCAGTTCTTC; CDR3 protein: CASSFRGGVYNEQFF
J gene: TRBJ1-6; D gene: .; clone size: few; CDR3 length: 15; V gene: TRBV20-1; CDR3 DNA: TGCAGTGCTAGGGACCCCCACCTGGTGGATTCACCCCTCCACTTT; CDR3 protein: CSARDPHLVDSPLHF
J gene: TRBJ1-5; D gene: TRBD1; clone size: .; CDR3 length: 15; V gene: TRBV10-2; CDR3 DNA: TGCGCCAGCAGTGAACGGGACAGCTCCAATCAGCCCCAGCATTTT; CDR3 protein: CASSERDSSNQPQHF
J gene: TRBJ2-7; D gene: TRBD2; clone size: many; CDR3 length: 15; V gene: TRBV20-1; CDR3 DNA: TGCAGTGCTAGAACTAGCGGATCGGCCTCCTACGAGCAGTACTTC; CDR3 protein: CSARTSGSASYEQYF
J gene: TRBJ2-3; D gene: .; clone size: .; CDR3 length: 14; V gene: TRBV30; CDR3 DNA: TGTGCCTGGAGTATTGGGGGAATCACAGATACGCAGTATTTT; CDR3 protein: CAWSIGGITDTQYF
J gene: TRBJ2-1; D gene: .; clone size: many; CDR3 length: 16; V gene: TRBV10-3; CDR3 DNA: TGTGCCATCAGGGATAAGACTGTGAGCTCCTACAATGAGCAGTTCTTC; CDR3 protein: CAIRDKTVSSYNEQFF
J gene: TRBJ2-2; D gene: .; clone size: .; CDR3 length: 16; V gene: TRBV4-2; CDR3 DNA: TGTGCCAGCAGCCAAGCTGATCTAGCGAACACCGGGGAGCTGTTTTTT; CDR3 protein: CASSQADLANTGELFF
J gene: TRBJ1-2; D gene: .; clone size: .; CDR3 length: 15; V gene: TRBV27; CDR3 DNA: TGTGCCAGCAGTTTATCGCCTTCTGGAATAAGTGGCTACACCTTC; CDR3 protein: CASSLSPSGISGYTF
J gene: TRBJ2-3; D gene: .; clone size: few; CDR3 length: 15; V gene: TRBV12-3/TRBV12-4; CDR3 DNA: TGTGCCAGCAGTTTCGGCCCAGGGGCAGGGGATACGCAGTATTTT; CDR3 protein: CASSFGPGAGDTQYF
J gene: TRBJ2-7; D gene: .; clone size: .; CDR3 length: 14; V gene: TRBV4-3; CDR3 DNA: TGCGCCAGCAGCCAAGGGCTTGCCTGGTACGAGCAGTACTTC; CDR3 protein: CASSQGLAWYEQYF
J gene: TRBJ2-1; D gene: .; clone size: .; CDR3 length: 14; V gene: TRBV28; CDR3 DNA: TGTGCCAGCAGTTTGGGGAAGGGTCTGAATGAGCAGTTCTTC; CDR3 protein: CASSLGKGLNEQFF
J gene: TRBJ2-1; D gene: .; clone size: many; CDR3 length: 13; V gene: TRBV5-1; CDR3 DNA: TGCGCCAGCAGCTTTGGGGGAGACAATGAGCAGTTCTTC; CDR3 protein: CASSFGGDNEQFF
J gene: TRBJ2-3; D gene: TRBD2; clone size: few; CDR3 length: 16; V gene: TRBV20-1; CDR3 DNA: TGCAGTGCTTCTCCTGGGACTAGCGGCCTCACAGATACGCAGTATTTT; CDR3 protein: CSASPGTSGLTDTQYF
J gene: TRBJ1-5; D gene: .; clone size: .; CDR3 length: 13; V gene: TRBV20-1; CDR3 DNA: TGCAGTGCTAGAGAGCAGTTAAATCAGCCCCAGCATTTT; CDR3 protein: CSAREQLNQPQHF
J gene: TRBJ2-5; D gene: TRBD1; clone size: .; CDR3 length: 14; V gene: TRBV11-2; CDR3 DNA: TGTGCCAGCAGCTCCCTGGGACAGCTGGAGACCCAGTACTTC; CDR3 protein: CASSSLGQLETQYF
J gene: TRBJ2-1; D gene: TRBD2; clone size: few; CDR3 length: 15; V gene: TRBV5-1; CDR3 DNA: TGCGCCAGCAGCTTGAGCGGGAGGGCTGACAATGAGCAGTTCTTC; CDR3 protein: CASSLSGRADNEQFF
J gene: TRBJ1-5; D gene: TRBD1; clone size: .; CDR3 length: 15; V gene: TRBV12-3/TRBV12-4; CDR3 DNA: TGTGCCAGCAGTTTAAAGACAGGGCAGCCCACGCCCCAGCATTTT; CDR3 protein: CASSLKTGQPTPQHF
J gene: TRBJ2-7; D gene: .; clone size: .; CDR3 length: 11; V gene: TRBV20-1; CDR3 DNA: TGCAGTGCTGGACAGTACTACGAGCAGTACTTC; CDR3 protein: CSAGQYYEQYF
J gene: TRBJ2-3; D gene: TRBD2; clone size: few; CDR3 length: 14; V gene: TRBV6-1; CDR3 DNA: TGTGCCAGCAGACGTCGACTAGCGGGAGAGGTTGCGTATTTT; CDR3 protein: CASRRRLAGEVAYF
J gene: TRBJ2-7; D gene: .; clone size: .; CDR3 length: 12; V gene: TRBV10-3; CDR3 DNA: TGTGCCATCTGGGGGGCGGGAAACGAGCAGTACTTC; CDR3 protein: CAIWGAGNEQYF
J gene: TRBJ1-1; D gene: .; clone size: .; CDR3 length: 11; V gene: TRBV3-1; CDR3 DNA: TGTGCCAGCAGCTCCAAGGCTGAAGCTTTCTTT; CDR3 protein: CASSSKAEAFF
J gene: TRBJ2-6; D gene: .; clone size: .; CDR3 length: 17; V gene: TRBV5-6; CDR3 DNA: TGTGCCAGCAGCTTGTTACGGACAGCCTCTGGGGCCAACGTCCTGACTTTC; CDR3 protein: CASSLLRTASGANVLTF
J gene: TRBJ2-1; D gene: .; clone size: .; CDR3 length: 16; V gene: TRBV20-1; CDR3 DNA: TGCTGTGCTCCTTCGCAGTGGGAAAGGCGAGTCAATGAGCAGTTCTTC; CDR3 protein: CCAPSQWERRVNEQFF
J gene: TRBJ2-7; D gene: .; clone size: .; CDR3 length: 14; V gene: TRBV30; CDR3 DNA: TGTGCCTGGAGTCGAACATCCCAGGGGCTCGAGCAGTACTTC; CDR3 protein: CAWSRTSQGLEQYF
J gene: TRBJ2-5; D gene: TRBD2; clone size: .; CDR3 length: 16; V gene: TRBV15; CDR3 DNA: TGTGCCACCAGCAGAGATTGGGGGGGAGGAGCAGAGACCCAGTACTTC; CDR3 protein: CATSRDWGGGAETQYF
J gene: TRBJ2-2; D gene: .; clone size: .; CDR3 length: 13; V gene: TRBV10-1; CDR3 DNA: TGCGCCAGCAGTGAAAGTAGCACCGGGGAGCTGTTTTTT; CDR3 protein: CASSESSTGELFF
J gene: TRBJ2-7; D gene: TRBD2; clone size: .; CDR3 length: 17; V gene: TRBV4-2; CDR3 DNA: TGTGCCAGCAGCCAGGACGGACTAGCGGGAGTTGGCTACGAGCAGTACTTC; CDR3 protein: CASSQDGLAGVGYEQYF
J gene: TRBJ2-1; D gene: TRBD1; clone size: few; CDR3 length: 15; V gene: TRBV25-1; CDR3 DNA: TGTGCCAGCAGTGAAGGGCAGGGGGCGCTCCATGAGCAGTTCTTC; CDR3 protein: CASSEGQGALHEQFF
J gene: TRBJ2-5; D gene: .; clone size: few; CDR3 length: 16; V gene: TRBV21-1; CDR3 DNA: TGTGCCAGCAGCCCCCGCAGACAGGGAAGGCGAGAGACCCAGTACTTC; CDR3 protein: CASSPRRQGRRETQYF
J gene: TRBJ2-2; D gene: .; clone size: few; CDR3 length: 14; V gene: TRBV12-3/TRBV12-4; CDR3 DNA: TGTGCCAGCAGTCACCGGGTCGGCACCGGGGAGCTGTTTTTT; CDR3 protein: CASSHRVGTGELFF
J gene: TRBJ1-4; D gene: TRBD1; clone size: .; CDR3 length: 14; V gene: TRBV28; CDR3 DNA: TGTGCCAGCAGCGAAGGGGGCCTCGATGAAAAACTGTTTTTT; CDR3 protein: CASSEGGLDEKLFF
J gene: TRBJ2-5; D gene: .; clone size: .; CDR3 length: 16; V gene: TRBV21-1; CDR3 DNA: TGTGCCAGCAGCAGAAACCGGGACAGGGTAGTAGAGACCCAGTACTTC; CDR3 protein: CASSRNRDRVVETQYF
J gene: TRBJ2-7; D gene: .; clone size: few; CDR3 length: 15; V gene: TRBV4-3; CDR3 DNA: TGCGCCAGCAGCCAAGGATACAGGTCAGAATACGAGCAGTACTTC; CDR3 protein: CASSQGYRSEYEQYF
J gene: TRBJ2-7; D gene: TRBD2; clone size: few; CDR3 length: 15; V gene: TRBV12-3/TRBV12-4; CDR3 DNA: TGTGCCAGCAGCCCATCCGGGACTAGCGATTACGAGCAGTACTTC; CDR3 protein: CASSPSGTSDYEQYF
J gene: TRBJ2-3; D gene: .; clone size: .; CDR3 length: 13; V gene: TRBV7-2; CDR3 DNA: TGTGCCAGCAGCCCCGGGAAGGGAGATACGCAGTATTTT; CDR3 protein: CASSPGKGDTQYF
J gene: TRBJ2-7; D gene: TRBD2; clone size: few; CDR3 length: 16; V gene: TRBV7-6; CDR3 DNA: TGTGCCAGCAGCTTAGACCCCACTAGCGGGCGACACGAGCAGTACTTC; CDR3 protein: CASSLDPTSGRHEQYF
J gene: TRBJ1-5; D gene: TRBD1; clone size: few; CDR3 length: 14; V gene: TRBV20-1; CDR3 DNA: TGCAGTGGGAAACAGGGGGGCTACAATCAGCCCCAGCATTTT; CDR3 protein: CSGKQGGYNQPQHF
J gene: TRBJ2-1; D gene: .; clone size: few; CDR3 length: 14; V gene: TRBV29-1; CDR3 DNA: TGCAGCGTTCCATCAGGGGGGAGAGGAAATGAGCAGTTCTTC; CDR3 protein: CSVPSGGRGNEQFF